The 29 T cell receptor beta chains below were found in one sample sequenced in a study of T-cell reconstitution after alpha-beta-depleted transplantation in children. Preparation of the TCRbeta library used unique molecular identifiers. Each CDR3 protein is one row after TCRdb ran MiXCR on the PCR reads. The table shows tens of thousands of distinct CDR3 sequences, with approximately 43% occurring only once. Sequenced here: PBMCs, mostly from graft donor cells, sampled 360 days after TCRalphabeta/CD19-depleted stem cell transplant. All receptors come from a male patient younger than 18 who had a stem cell transplant for acute lymphoblastic leukemia, so the T cells may come from the graft donor.

This clonotype was counted between two and nine times. V usage is TRBV25-1 and J usage is TRBJ1-5; D remains unclear. Trimming removed 2 bases from V and 3 bases from J, with 8 bases in between. The CDR3 spans 14 residues. The germline gives CDR1 MGHDK, CDR2 SYGVNS. The DNA for the CDR3 is TGTGCCAGCAGTGAAGGGGAGTTCAATCAGCCCCAGCATTTT. Its translation: CASSEGEFNQPQHF.

The gene calls are TRBV12-5 and TRBJ2-1; TRBD1 aligns across 9 bases. The CDR3 loop spans 15 amino acids. Germline CDR1 LGHNT, CDR2 FRNRAP. The ends lost 3 bases at V and 1 base at J; junction bases unmatched: 1. CDR3: CASGFGTGSYNEQFF. The CDR3 coding sequence is TGTGCTAGTGGTTTCGGGACAGGGTCCTACAATGAGCAGTTCTTC.

This clonotype was observed a few times. This chain connects TRBV11-2 to TRBJ2-7; D ambiguous. The germline V gene has CDR1 SGHAT and CDR2 FQNNGV. V gave up 0 bases and J gave up 2 bases, with 11 bases separating them. The CDR3 has 15 amino acids. CDR3: CASSLDLAGAYEQYF. The DNA for the CDR3 is TGTGCCAGCAGCTTAGATCTCGCAGGAGCCTACGAGCAGTACTTC.

Only a few counts were recorded for this clonotype. The gene calls are TRBV7-2 and TRBJ2-3; the D gene is possibly TRBD1 (6 bases). Germline V CDR1 and CDR2: SGHTA, FQGNSA. V was trimmed by 3 bases and J by 4 bases, leaving 14 bases between them. The CDR3 loop spans 15 amino acids. This CDR3 reads CASSFTGIPADTQYF. In DNA form, the CDR3 reads TGTGCCAGCAGCTTCACAGGGATCCCGGCAGATACGCAGTATTTT.

The chain combines TRBV3-1 with TRBJ2-7, with a tentative D call TRBD1 (5 bases). CDR3 length: 17 amino acids. V lost 0 bases and J 1 base, leaving 16 bases between the germline ends. In germline, CDR1 is LGHDT, CDR2 YNNKEL (reference sequence). The CDR3: CASSQDIRTSLSYEQYF. CDR3 nucleotide sequence: TGTGCCAGCAGCCAAGATATTCGGACAAGCCTTTCCTACGAGCAGTACTTC.

This clonotype was detected a few times. This chain connects TRBV12-3 or TRBV12-4 to TRBJ2-1; D may be TRBD1 (7 bases). The CDR3 loop spans 15 amino acids. V was pared by 5 bases and J by 8 bases, with 19 bases between. The chain's CDR3 is CASSPGGLGGDEQFF. CDR3 nucleotides: TGTGCCAGCAGTCCCGGGGGCCTAGGGGGCGATGAGCAGTTCTTC.

The chain links TRBV4-3 to TRBJ2-3; 10 nucleotides match TRBD1. V gave up 0 bases and J gave up 6 bases; unmatched junction bases: 0. The CDR3 has 14 residues. CDR1 is LGHNA, CDR2 YSLEER, per germline. CDR3 in amino acids: CASSQEGQGDTQYF. CDR3 sequence (DNA): TGCGCCAGCAGCCAAGAGGGACAGGGGGATACGCAGTATTTT.

This clonotype has just one count. The chain employs TRBV4-1 and TRBJ2-1; D unresolved. The germline gives CDR1 MGHRA, CDR2 YSYEKL. This CDR3 has 13 residues. V dropped 1 base and J dropped 7 bases, with 8 bases sitting between them. The CDR3 nucleotides are TGCGCCAGCAGCCAAGGGGGAAGAAATGAGCAGTTCTTC. It is translated as CASSQGGRNEQFF.

This clonotype has just a few counts. The chain recombines TRBV25-1 with TRBJ1-1; 8 bases align to TRBD1. The junction had 8 bases not matched to a gene; V was cut back by 6 bases and J by 5 bases. Germline V CDR1 and CDR2: MGHDK, SYGVNS. The CDR3 length is 14 residues. As DNA, the CDR3 is TGTGCCAGCAGCAGGACAGGGCAGGATACTGAAGCTTTCTTT. Its translation: CASSRTGQDTEAFF.

The chain joins TRBV20-1 to TRBJ2-4; maybe TRBD2 (5 bases). This CDR3 spans 16 amino acids. Trimming stripped 3 bases from V and 0 bases from J, with 15 bases between. Germline CDR1 is DFQATT and CDR2 is SNEGSKA (reference sequence). The CDR3 DNA follows: TGCAGTGCTAGGAGCGGCTACACTGTAGCCAAAAACATTCAGTACTTC. Residues: CSARSGYTVAKNIQYF.

The table lists this clonotype with many counts. The rearrangement links TRBV6-2 or TRBV6-3 to TRBJ2-7; tentatively, D is TRBD1 (5 bases). V was pared by 8 bases and J by 7 bases, with 21 bases between. Germline CDR1 and CDR2: MNHEY and SVGEGT. This CDR3 has 14 amino acids. The chain's CDR3 is CASHSLDTTEEQYF. CDR3 bases: TGTGCCAGCCATTCCCTGGACACAACGGAGGAGCAGTACTTC.

V gene TRBV5-8 combines with J gene TRBJ1-5; maybe TRBD1 (5 bases). Trimming removed 2 bases from V and 4 bases from J, with 13 bases in between. The CDR3 is made up of 15 amino acids. Per the germline V gene, CDR1 is SGHTS and CDR2 is YDEGEE. CDR3 amino acids: CASSLSGRANQPQHF. The DNA for the CDR3 is TGTGCCAGCAGCTTAAGCGGCAGGGCAAATCAGCCCCAGCATTTT.

The rearrangement uses TRBV19 and TRBJ2-5; 9 nucleotides align to TRBD1. J lost 3 bases, V lost 6 bases, and 8 bases had no gene match. The germline gives CDR1 LNHDA, CDR2 SQIVND (reference sequence). The length of the CDR3 is 15 residues. For the CDR3, the DNA is TGTGCCAGTAGCAGAAGGGACAGGGAAAAAGAGACCCAGTACTTC. This encodes CASSRRDREKETQYF.

The chain has TRBV12-3 or TRBV12-4 and TRBJ2-7; TRBD1 matches 7 bases. The junction had 6 bases not matched to a gene; V was cut back by 2 bases and J by 5 bases. This CDR3 has 14 residues. The CDR3 here is CASSLSDRFHEQYF. As DNA, the CDR3 is TGTGCCAGCAGTTTATCGGACAGGTTCCACGAGCAGTACTTC.

A few counts support this clonotype. The chain is built from TRBV3-1 and TRBJ2-7; D is unresolved. The CDR3 has 12 residues. Trimming pared 4 bases from V and 5 bases from J, leaving 9 bases between. Germline V gene sequence: CDR1 LGHDT, CDR2 YNNKEL (reference sequence). DNA for the CDR3: TGTGCCAGCAGCCTACAGACTCACGAGCAGTACTTC. Translating gives CASSLQTHEQYF.

Remarks on this clonotype: The junction does not match germline at one end; this may be a read error. The chain joins TRBV7-6 to TRBJ2-3; D is undetermined. CDR1 and CDR2 from the germline V gene are SGHVS and FNYEAQ. The CDR3 has 17 residues. This chain's CDR3 is CASTLVYTSMLTDTQYF. CDR3 bases: TGTGCCAGCACCTTAGTGTACACATCGATGCTGACAGATACGCAGTATTTT. The variable domain in full, with the rest retrieved from reference TRBV7-6 and TRBJ2-3, is GAGVSQSPRYKVTKRGQDVALRCDPISGHVSLYWYRQALGQGPEFLTYFNYEAQQDKSGLPNDRFSAERPEGSISTLTIQRTEQRDSAMYRCASTLVYTSMLTDTQYFGPGTRLTVL.

This chain links TRBV12-3 or TRBV12-4 with TRBJ1-1; 10 positions match TRBD1. The CDR3 is 13 amino acids. V shed 8 bases, J shed 2 bases, and the junction held 2 bases outside the gene matches. This CDR3 is CASGDRGNTEAFF. CDR3 in DNA: TGTGCCAGCGGGGACAGGGGTAACACTGAAGCTTTCTTT.

CDR3 residues: CASSRWTGGEIQPQHF. CDR3 nucleotide sequence: TGTGCCAGCAGTAGGTGGACAGGGGGAGAAATCCAGCCCCAGCATTTT. The chain combines TRBV2 with TRBJ1-5; TRBD1 aligns across 10 bases. V shed 5 bases, J shed 7 bases, and the junction held 11 bases outside the gene matches. The CDR3 consists of 16 residues. The germline CDR1 and CDR2 sequences are SNHLY and FYNNEI.

This clonotype was detected only a few times. The chain uses TRBV20-1 and TRBJ1-5, with D tentatively TRBD1 (5 bases). This CDR3 is 17 amino acids long. Germline CDR1 DFQATT, CDR2 SNEGSKA (reference sequence). V shed 0 bases and J shed 2 bases, with 17 bases lying between them. The CDR3, as DNA: TGCAGTGCTAGAGATCGCCTACGGGGGTACGGCAATCAGCCCCAGCATTTT. Encoded protein: CSARDRLRGYGNQPQHF.

For this clonotype: The germline gene is not matched at one end of the junction; a read error may be the cause. The rearrangement links TRBV5-1 to TRBJ2-7; D tentatively fits TRBD1 or TRBD2 (5 bases each). The CDR3 consists of 13 residues. CDR1 and CDR2 (germline): SGHRS, YFSETQ. CDR3 in amino acids: CASRLGPAYEQYF. DNA for the CDR3: TGCGCCAGCAGATTGGGACCCGCGTACGAGCAGTACTTC.

This clonotype was counted between two and nine times. The V call is TRBV7-6, the J call TRBJ2-7; D unresolved. Germline V gives CDR1 SGHVS, CDR2 FNYEAQ. The ends were cut back, 5 bases at V and 6 bases at J, with 14 bases in the middle. There are 13 residues in the CDR3. The DNA for the CDR3 is TGTGCCAGCAGCCCCTTTCTGGATCGCGAGCAGTACTTC. Its protein product is CASSPFLDREQYF.

A few counts support this clonotype. The V call is TRBV5-1, the J call TRBJ1-1; TRBD1 matches 8 bases. The CDR3 is made up of 16 amino acids. CDR1 and CDR2 from the germline V gene are SGHRS and YFSETQ. The V gene end was trimmed by 0 bases and the J gene end by 2 bases; junction bases not matched to a gene: 6. The CDR3 DNA is TGCGCCAGCAGCTTGGCCGGACAGGGCCATAACACTGAAGCTTTCTTT. Its protein is CASSLAGQGHNTEAFF. The complete variable domain, with remaining parts taken from reference TRBV5-1 and TRBJ1-1, reads KAGVTQTPRYLIKTRGQQVTLSCSPISGHRSVSWYQQTPGQGLQFLFEYFSETQRNKGNFPGRFSGRQFSNSRSEMNVSTLELGDSALYLCASSLAGQGHNTEAFFGQGTRLTVV.

The chain employs TRBV12-3 or TRBV12-4 and TRBJ2-7; D unresolved. The CDR3 runs to 13 residues. Trimming took 0 bases from V and 6 from J, leaving 9 bases between them. CDR3 DNA: TGTGCCAGCAGTTTAGCCCCATCTTTCGAGCAGTACTTC. It is translated as CASSLAPSFEQYF.

This chain uses TRBV4-2 with TRBJ1-2; D is uncertain. This CDR3 has 12 amino acids. V was trimmed by 1 base and J by 8 bases, leaving 8 bases between them. The germline gives CDR1 LGHNA, CDR2 YNFKEQ. The CDR3 protein is CASSQALEGYTF. In DNA form, the CDR3 reads TGTGCCAGCAGCCAAGCCCTAGAAGGCTACACCTTC.

In its sample, this clonotype was seen a few times. J is TRBJ2-5 and V is TRBV6-5; TRBD2 aligns across 12 bases. The ends lost 5 bases at V and 4 bases at J; junction bases unmatched: 11. The germline V gene encodes CDR1 MNHEY and CDR2 SVGAGI. This CDR3 contains 17 residues. CDR3 sequence (DNA): TGTGCCAGCAGTCCCCAGGGGGCTAGCGGGGGGGTAGAGACCCAGTACTTC. Its translation: CASSPQGASGGVETQYF.

The gene calls are TRBV12-5 and TRBJ1-1, with 7 bases lining up with TRBD1. Trimming cost V 5 bases and J 2 bases; bases outside gene matches: 8. CDR3 size: 15 residues. The V gene's germline CDR1 is LGHNT and CDR2 FRNRAP. The CDR3 loop reads CASGDYTGVNTEAFF. Written as DNA, the CDR3 is TGTGCTAGTGGTGATTACACAGGGGTTAACACTGAAGCTTTCTTT.

For this clonotype: Mismatch with germline at one junction end may stem from a read error. The genes are TRBV20-1 and TRBJ2-5; 10 nucleotides agree with TRBD1. CDR1 is DFQATT and CDR2 is SNEGSKA in the germline V gene (reference sequence). This CDR3 is 15 amino acids long. The CDR3 loop is CCAPTRTGGQETQYF. CDR3 DNA: TGCTGTGCACCTACCCGGACAGGGGGCCAAGAGACCCAGTACTTC.

The chain carries TRBV5-1 and TRBJ2-1; D might be TRBD1 (5 bases). V was clipped by 2 bases and J by 1 base, with 10 bases between them. The CDR3 covers 15 residues. Per germline, CDR1 SGHRS and CDR2 YFSETQ. This chain's CDR3 is CASSLTGRSYNEQFF. DNA of the CDR3: TGCGCCAGCAGCTTAACAGGCCGATCCTACAATGAGCAGTTCTTC.

The V call is TRBV6-2 or TRBV6-3, the J call TRBJ2-2; D unclear. Germline values: CDR1 MNHEY, CDR2 SVGEGT. The ends were cut back, 1 base at V and 9 bases at J, with 15 bases in the middle. This CDR3 spans 15 amino acids. The CDR3 region has the DNA TGTGCCAGCAGTTACTTACCCGGGTCCGTCCGGGAGCTGTTTTTT. This codes for CASSYLPGSVRELFF.